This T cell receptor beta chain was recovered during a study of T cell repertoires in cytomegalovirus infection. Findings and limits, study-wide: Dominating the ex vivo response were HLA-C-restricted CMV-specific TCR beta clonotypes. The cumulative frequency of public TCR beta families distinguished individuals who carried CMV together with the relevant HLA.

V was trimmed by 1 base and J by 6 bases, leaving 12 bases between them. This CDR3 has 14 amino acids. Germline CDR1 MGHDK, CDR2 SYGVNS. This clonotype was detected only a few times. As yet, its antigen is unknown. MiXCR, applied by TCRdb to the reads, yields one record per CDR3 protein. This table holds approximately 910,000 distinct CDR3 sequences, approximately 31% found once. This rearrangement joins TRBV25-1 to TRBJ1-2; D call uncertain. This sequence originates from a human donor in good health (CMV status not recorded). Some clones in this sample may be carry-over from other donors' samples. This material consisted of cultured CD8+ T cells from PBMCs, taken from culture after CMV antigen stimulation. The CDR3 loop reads CASSESVPADGYTF. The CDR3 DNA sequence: TGTGCCAGCAGTGAATCCGTCCCGGCGGATGGCTACACCTTC.